Listed here are 31 T cell receptor beta chains from one sample, sequenced in a study of T-cell reconstitution after alpha-beta-depleted transplantation in children. Preparing the TCRbeta library involved the use of unique molecular identifiers. Using its own MiXCR run on the PCR reads, TCRdb lists one record per CDR3 protein. Of over 3,000 distinct CDR3 sequences in the sample, approximately 8.2% were seen once. The sequencing here drew on PBMCs, mostly from graft donor cells, taken 180 days after TCRalphabeta/CD19-depleted stem cell transplant. These receptors were taken from a male patient between 2 and 10 years old who had a stem cell transplant for acute lymphoblastic leukemia, so the T cells may come from the graft donor.

This clonotype has at least ten counts. V is TRBV6-1 and J is TRBJ2-1, with D tentatively TRBD1 (8 bases). V was trimmed by 6 bases and J by 13 bases, leaving 28 bases between them. The length of the CDR3 is 16 residues. The V gene's germline CDR1 is MNHNS and CDR2 SASEGT. The CDR3 is CASSPTGQGGQLGQFF. The CDR3 DNA is TGTGCCAGCAGCCCTACAGGACAGGGAGGGCAATTAGGCCAGTTCTTC.

This clonotype has ten or more counts. The V and J genes are TRBV20-1 and TRBJ1-3; D gene unclear. CDR1 is DFQATT, CDR2 SNEGSKA, per germline (reference sequence). V gave up 3 bases and J gave up 1 base, with 10 bases separating them. The CDR3 totals 14 residues. The CDR3 DNA reads TGCAGTGCTAGTTCGTCGGTATCTGGAAACACCATATATTTT. It specifies CSASSSVSGNTIYF.

The V and J genes are TRBV27 and TRBJ2-7, with 9 bases identical to TRBD2. The V and J ends lost 5 bases and 3 bases, in that order; junction bases with no gene match: 5. Per the germline V gene, CDR1 is MNHEY and CDR2 is SMNVEV (reference sequence). The CDR3 extends over 14 amino acids. The DNA of the CDR3 is TGTGCCAGCAGTCCTAGCGGGGTCTACTACGAGCAGTACTTC. Protein product: CASSPSGVYYEQYF.

This clonotype was observed at least ten times. The genes are TRBV19 and TRBJ1-1; the D gene is possibly TRBD1 (5 bases). The CDR3 contains 14 residues. V was clipped by 5 bases and J by 7 bases, with 17 bases between them. CDR1 is LNHDA, CDR2 SQIVND, per germline (reference sequence). The CDR3: CASSPRAFRGEAFF. CDR3 in DNA: TGTGCCAGTAGTCCGCGGGCCTTTAGGGGTGAAGCTTTCTTT.

This clonotype was counted at least ten times. This chain joins TRBV5-1 and TRBJ2-1; tentative D call: TRBD2 (5 bases). V was pared by 1 base and J by 7 bases, with 12 bases between. Germline CDR1 reads SGHRS; CDR2 reads YFSETQ. CDR3 size: 14 residues. CDR3 DNA: TGCGCCAGCAGCTTGACCCTCCTAGCTAATGAGCAGTTCTTC. Protein sequence: CASSLTLLANEQFF.

In its sample, this clonotype was seen many times. The CDR3 nucleotides read TGTGCCAGCAGCTTATACGGGACAGGGAAGCCAGATACGCAGTATTTT. This gives the protein CASSLYGTGKPDTQYF. The chain employs TRBV7-9 and TRBJ2-3, with TRBD1 matching 9 bases. Germline lookup yields CDR1 SEHNR and CDR2 FQNEAQ (reference sequence). CDR3 length: 16 amino acids. Trimming removed 2 bases from V and 4 bases from J; junction bases left unmatched: 7.

In this sample, this clonotype turned up many times. This chain links TRBV25-1 with TRBJ2-5, with a weak D call TRBD1 (5 bases). Trimming shortened V by 1 base and J by 2 bases, and 14 bases separated the two germline ends. This CDR3 spans 16 amino acids. Germline V gene lookup returns CDR1 MGHDK and CDR2 SYGVNS. DNA of the CDR3: TGTGCCAGCAGTGAATGGGGCAGTTTGGAGCAAGAGACCCAGTACTTC. It codes for CASSEWGSLEQETQYF.

Many counts were recorded for this clonotype. The J gene is TRBJ1-4, the V gene TRBV7-9; 7 nucleotides agree with TRBD1. Trimming cost V 3 bases and J 0 bases; bases outside gene matches: 10. The CDR3 totals 18 residues. Germline loops: CDR1 SEHNR, CDR2 FQNEAQ (reference sequence). Here the CDR3 reads CASSFISGTDSTNEKLFF. DNA for the CDR3: TGTGCCAGCAGCTTCATTTCCGGGACAGATTCAACTAATGAAAAACTGTTTTTT.

This clonotype showed up many times. The chain carries TRBV10-3 and TRBJ2-7; D is tentatively TRBD1 or TRBD2 (6 bases each). Between the trimmed V and J ends, which lost 2 bases and 4 bases, there was a span of 12 bases. The CDR3 covers 14 residues. In germline, CDR1 is ENHRY, CDR2 SYGVKD. The CDR3 reads CAISEVGGHYEQYF. CDR3 DNA: TGTGCCATCAGTGAGGTAGGGGGGCATTACGAGCAGTACTTC.

This clonotype has a count of ten or more. The chain recombines TRBV2 with TRBJ1-4, with D maybe TRBD1 (5 bases). The ends were cut back, 8 bases at V and 8 bases at J, with 21 bases in the middle. This CDR3 contains 15 residues. Germline V gene lookup returns CDR1 SNHLY and CDR2 FYNNEI. The CDR3 spells CASGRGASKEEKLFF. Written as DNA, the CDR3 is TGTGCCAGCGGACGTGGGGCCTCAAAGGAGGAAAAACTGTTTTTT.

This clonotype was detected many times. The V gene is TRBV7-9, the J gene TRBJ2-7; no definite D call. This CDR3 region has 12 residues. Deletions cut 5 bases from V and 1 base from J, with 6 bases between. Germline-derived CDR1 and CDR2 are SEHNR and FQNEAQ (reference sequence). The CDR3 reads CASSHFSYEQYF. The CDR3 bases are TGTGCCAGCAGCCATTTTTCCTACGAGCAGTACTTC.

This clonotype showed up many times. This chain connects TRBV7-9 to TRBJ2-7; the match to TRBD2 covers 9 bases. This CDR3 spans 14 amino acids. The germline gives CDR1 SEHNR, CDR2 FQNEAQ (reference sequence). The trim removed 5 bases at V and 2 bases at J, leaving 4 bases unmatched. In DNA form, the CDR3 reads TGTGCCAGCAGCAATAGCGGGGGTACCTACGAGCAGTACTTC. Protein product: CASSNSGGTYEQYF. The whole variable domain, filled in from reference TRBV7-9 and TRBJ2-7, reads DTGVSQNPRHKITKRGQNVTFRCDPISEHNRLYWYRQTLGQGPEFLTYFQNEAQLEKSRLLSDRFSAERPKGSFSTLEIQRTEQGDSAMYLCASSNSGGTYEQYFGPGTRLTVT.

In this sample, this clonotype is medium-sized (0.01 to 0.1%). The genes are TRBV29-1 and TRBJ2-5; possible D gene TRBD2, 5 bases. Germline assignment: CDR1 SQVTM and CDR2 ANQGSEA. The CDR3 extends over 11 amino acids. The germline V and J ends were trimmed by 7 bases and 5 bases, with 11 bases remaining between them. This CDR3 reads CSARTGETQYF. CDR3 sequence (DNA): TGCAGCGCCCGAACGGGGGAGACCCAGTACTTC.

This clonotype was counted at least ten times. The chain has TRBV11-1 and TRBJ1-1, with 8 bases aligning to TRBD1. Germline assignment: CDR1 SGHAT and CDR2 FQDESV (reference sequence). V gave up 6 bases and J gave up 3 bases; unmatched junction bases: 3. The CDR3 is made up of 13 amino acids. CDR3 sequence reads: CASRSDRDTEAFF. For the CDR3, the DNA is TGTGCCAGCAGATCGGACAGGGACACTGAAGCTTTCTTT.

By share, this clonotype counts as hyperexpanded. This chain joins TRBV28 and TRBJ1-3; D might be TRBD1 (5 bases). CDR1 is MDHEN, CDR2 SYDVKM, per germline. The CDR3 covers 17 residues. V dropped 6 bases and J dropped 7 bases, with 25 bases sitting between them. In DNA form, the CDR3 reads TGTGCCAGCAGCCATCTGCCGGGCCGAGGGGAGTGGAACACCATATATTTT. Protein product: CASSHLPGRGEWNTIYF.

The gene calls are TRBV7-8 and TRBJ1-4; D uncertain. CDR3 size: 14 residues. Per germline, CDR1 SGHVS and CDR2 FQNEAQ. The V gene lost 1 base and the J gene lost 0 bases, with 3 bases spanning the gap. The CDR3 bases are TGTGCCAGCAGCTTAGGGACAACTAATGAAAAACTGTTTTTT. Amino acids: CASSLGTTNEKLFF.

This clonotype is categorized as large. This sequence joins TRBV6-4 and TRBJ2-2; 7 bases agree with TRBD2. Trimming removed 3 bases from V and 3 bases from J; junction bases left unmatched: 7. CDR3 size: 16 residues. Per the germline V gene, CDR1 is MRHNA and CDR2 is SNTAGT. CDR3 DNA sequence: TGTGCCAGCAGTGAATGGGCGGGAGTCGACACCGGGGAGCTGTTTTTT. Its translation is CASSEWAGVDTGELFF.

This clonotype is medium-sized by share. The gene calls are TRBV20-1 and TRBJ2-3; no definite D call. V was clipped by 4 bases and J by 3 bases, with 14 bases between them. The CDR3 runs to 14 residues. CDR1 is DFQATT, CDR2 SNEGSKA, per germline (reference sequence). CDR3 DNA: TGCAGTGCTATAGGCCCGGTCAGGACAGATACGCAGTATTTT. Translating gives CSAIGPVRTDTQYF.

This clonotype is termed medium-sized. This chain joins TRBV7-9 and TRBJ1-2, with 7 bases fitting TRBD1. V lost 5 bases to trimming and J lost 8 bases; unmatched junction nucleotides: 11. This CDR3 region has 14 residues. Germline CDR1 and CDR2: SEHNR and FQNEAQ (reference sequence). The CDR3 loop reads CASSRQGGRRGYTF. DNA of the CDR3: TGTGCCAGCAGCCGACAGGGTGGTCGGCGGGGCTACACCTTC.

The sample holds many counts of this clonotype. The V and J genes are TRBV7-9 and TRBJ2-1, with D tentatively TRBD2 (6 bases). This CDR3 contains 16 residues. V was cut by 7 bases and J by 2 bases, with 18 bases left in between. CDR1 is SEHNR, CDR2 FQNEAQ, per germline (reference sequence). The CDR3 nucleotides read TGTGCCAGCACCGGGAATAGCGGTCCTACCTACAATGAGCAGTTCTTC. Amino acids: CASTGNSGPTYNEQFF.

This clonotype appeared a single time. The CDR3 sequence: CAMGPSGTDNEQFF. The CDR3 DNA is TGTGCCATGGGCCCCAGCGGGACGGACAATGAGCAGTTCTTC. The chain couples TRBV5-8 to TRBJ2-1; 7 bases are shared with TRBD2. The CDR3 is 14 residues long. Germline V gene data show CDR1 as SGHTS and CDR2 as YDEGEE. With 9 bases clipped from V and 5 bases from J, the junction kept 11 bases outside the gene matches. Looking up the rest from reference TRBV5-8 and TRBJ2-1 gives the full variable domain: EAGVTQSPTHLIKTRGQQATLRCSPISGHTSVYWYQQALGLGLQFLLWYDEGEERNRGNFPPRFSGRQFPNYSSELNVNALELEDSALYLCAMGPSGTDNEQFFGPGTRLTVL.

This clonotype was picked up many times. The chain has TRBV19 and TRBJ2-7; TRBD2 matches 8 bases. CDR3 size: 14 residues. The V gene's germline CDR1 is LNHDA and CDR2 SQIVND (reference sequence). V lost 8 bases, J lost 0 bases, and 6 bases stayed unmatched. The CDR3 DNA reads TGTGCCAGTCAAAATAGCGGGGCCTCCTACGAGCAGTACTTC. Amino acids: CASQNSGASYEQYF.

This clonotype was picked up many times. The J gene is TRBJ2-1, the V gene TRBV5-1; 12 nucleotides match TRBD2. The CDR3 covers 15 residues. J lost 8 bases, V lost 1 base, and 4 bases had no gene match. CDR1 is SGHRS, CDR2 YFSETQ, per germline. CDR3 region: CASSLSPSGGDEQFF. CDR3 bases: TGCGCCAGCAGCTTGTCTCCTAGCGGGGGGGATGAGCAGTTCTTC.

In this sample, this clonotype is medium-sized. The chain employs TRBV29-1 and TRBJ1-1; D remains unclear. In germline, CDR1 is SQVTM, CDR2 ANQGSEA. The CDR3 loop spans 12 amino acids. V gave up 6 bases and J gave up 1 base, with 9 bases separating them. CDR3 DNA: TGCAGCGTGTCGGCAGGGAACACTGAAGCTTTCTTT. Translation: CSVSAGNTEAFF.

This clonotype was seen at least ten times. The gene calls are TRBV7-9 and TRBJ2-3; no firm D call. Looked up from germline, CDR1 is SEHNR and CDR2 is FQNEAQ (reference sequence). CDR3 length equals 13 residues. Trimming left V 3 bases short and J 6 bases short, with 10 bases between. The CDR3 DNA sequence: TGTGCCAGCAGCTTGTCCGGGCCGGATACGCAGTATTTT. Residues: CASSLSGPDTQYF.

The V gene is TRBV19, the J gene TRBJ2-1, with unresolved D. The CDR3 loop spans 14 amino acids. Germline V gives CDR1 LNHDA, CDR2 SQIVND (reference sequence). The V gene lost 1 base and the J gene lost 3 bases, with 7 bases spanning the gap. CDR3 protein: CASSIGIGYNEQFF. DNA for the CDR3: TGTGCCAGTAGTATAGGGATAGGCTACAATGAGCAGTTCTTC.

This clonotype is labeled medium-sized. This chain links TRBV7-9 with TRBJ1-2, with TRBD1 as a possible D gene (6 bases). V lost 3 bases and J 5 bases, leaving 13 bases between the germline ends. The CDR3 has 14 residues. CDR1 SEHNR and CDR2 FQNEAQ come from the germline V gene (reference sequence). The CDR3 spells CASSLGGAEYGYTF. CDR3 in DNA: TGTGCCAGCAGCTTGGGGGGCGCAGAGTATGGCTACACCTTC.

The chain recombines TRBV2 with TRBJ1-5; D gene ambiguous. CDR1 is SNHLY, CDR2 FYNNEI, per germline. V was pared by 4 bases and J by 3 bases, with 10 bases between. This CDR3 region has 14 residues. Here the CDR3 DNA reads TGTGCCAGCAGTGCTGGACGGAACAATCAGCCCCAGCATTTT. This codes for CASSAGRNNQPQHF.

Many counts were recorded for this clonotype. The chain recombines TRBV7-9 with TRBJ2-1; 11 nucleotides agree with TRBD2. The length of the CDR3 is 16 residues. V trimming: 2 bases; J trimming: 6 bases; junction bases outside the gene matches: 6. Per germline, CDR1 SEHNR and CDR2 FQNEAQ (reference sequence). The CDR3 DNA is TGTGCCAGCAGCTTACGACTAGCGGGGTGGGTCAATGAGCAGTTCTTC. It is translated as CASSLRLAGWVNEQFF.

This clonotype is labeled as large. This chain connects TRBV7-9 to TRBJ2-7; D uncertain. Looked up from germline, CDR1 is SEHNR and CDR2 is FQNEAQ (reference sequence). Trimming stripped 2 bases from V and 5 bases from J, with 4 bases between. This CDR3 contains 11 residues. In DNA form, the CDR3 reads TGTGCCAGCAGCTTACCGGACGAGCAGTACTTC. Its protein product is CASSLPDEQYF.

At least ten counts were recorded for this clonotype. The chain uses TRBV7-9 and TRBJ2-3, with TRBD2 identical over 8 bases. Germline CDR1 and CDR2: SEHNR and FQNEAQ (reference sequence). Unmatched junction bases numbered 12, after V lost 5 bases and J lost 2 bases. The CDR3 spans 17 residues. In nucleotides, the CDR3 is TGTGCCAGCAGCCCCCCCCCAGCGGGAGTGGTCACAGATACGCAGTATTTT. Translated: CASSPPPAGVVTDTQYF.